The 24 T cell receptor beta chains listed next were all sequenced from one sample in a study of cytomegalovirus exposure and HLA in healthy donors. Sequencing was performed with immunoSEQ multiplex PCR; in TCRdb, only in-frame clones are kept and a portion is missing. The sample consists of 190,000 or so clones, approximately 83% of them appearing once. The sequenced material came from PBMCs. The receptor source for this set is a woman between 18 and 30 years old in good health and CMV-seropositive.

V gene TRBV4-2 combines with J gene TRBJ2-2; D uncertain. The length of the CDR3 is 16 residues. CDR1 LGHNA and CDR2 YNFKEQ come from the germline V gene. Trimming took off 1 base at V and 1 base at J, with 10 bases between the two ends. Here the CDR3 DNA reads TGTGCCAGCAGCCAAGGAGCGACCTTGAACACCGGGGAGCTGTTTTTT. This codes for CASSQGATLNTGELFF.

This sequence joins TRBV27 and TRBJ1-5; 8 bases align to TRBD1. The CDR3 contains 16 residues. Germline trimming cut 0 bases from V and 1 base from J; bases unmatched to any gene: 2. Germline V gives CDR1 MNHEY, CDR2 SMNVEV (reference sequence). CDR3 in amino acids: CASSLSGTGSNQPQHF. The DNA for the CDR3 is TGTGCCAGCAGTTTATCCGGGACAGGCAGCAATCAGCCCCAGCATTTT.

The chain's CDR3 is CASSSGTGIIETQYF. The CDR3 coding sequence is TGTGCCAGCAGCTCCGGGACAGGGATAATAGAGACCCAGTACTTC. The chain recombines TRBV11-2 with TRBJ2-5, with 9 nucleotides matching TRBD1. Germline-derived CDR1 and CDR2 are SGHAT and FQNNGV. The CDR3 totals 15 residues. The V segment lost 4 bases and the J segment 4 bases; nucleotides outside the gene matches: 7.

Concerning this clone itself: The same CDR3 also results from other DNA sequences found in this sample. The chain couples TRBV7-2 to TRBJ1-5; 9 bases match TRBD1. Trimming took 4 bases from V and 4 from J; bases not matched to a gene: 2. The CDR3 length is 14 residues. Germline CDR1 is SGHTA and CDR2 is FQGNSA. CDR3 coding DNA: TGTGCCAGCAGCTGGGGACAGGGAAATCAGCCCCAGCATTTT. Amino acid sequence: CASSWGQGNQPQHF. The whole variable domain, remainder taken from reference TRBV7-2 and TRBJ1-5, is GAGVSQSPSNKVTEKGKDVELRCDPISGHTALYWYRQSLGQGLEFLIYFQGNSAPDKSGLPSDRFSAERTGGSVSTLTIQRTQQEDSAVYLCASSWGQGNQPQHFGDGTRLSIL.

The J gene is TRBJ1-1, the V gene TRBV5-6, with D perhaps matching TRBD1 (5 bases). The germline gives CDR1 SGHDT, CDR2 YYEEEE. CDR3 length: 15 residues. The germline V and J ends were trimmed by 3 bases and 4 bases, with 16 bases remaining between them. CDR3 loop: CASSSGPGRSTEAFF. The DNA for the CDR3 is TGTGCCAGCAGCTCGGGACCCGGGAGGAGCACTGAAGCTTTCTTT.

This chain joins TRBV6-6 and TRBJ2-5, with D possibly being TRBD1 (6 bases). Germline loops: CDR1 MNHNY, CDR2 SVGAGI (reference sequence). There are 16 residues in the CDR3. The V end was cut by 1 base, the J end by 2 bases, with 14 bases between. This CDR3 reads CASSYFIGTSQETQYF. The CDR3 coding sequence is TGTGCCAGCAGTTACTTCATCGGGACATCTCAAGAGACCCAGTACTTC.

Only one count was recorded for this clone. The chain has TRBV5-1 and TRBJ2-7; 8 bases align to TRBD1. CDR3 length: 16 amino acids. Germline V gives CDR1 SGHRS, CDR2 YFSETQ. The junction had 13 bases not matched to a gene; V was cut back by 1 base and J by 7 bases. DNA of the CDR3: TGCGCCAGCAGCTTGACCCCCGACAGGGGCGGCGTGGAGCAGTACTTC. Translation gives CASSLTPDRGGVEQYF.

CDR3 coding DNA: TGTGCCAGCAGCCCGCGTGTGTCGGAGGTAGGTGAGCAGTTCTTC. It is translated as CASSPRVSEVGEQFF. The chain is built from TRBV9 and TRBJ2-1; a weak D match, TRBD2 (5 bases). V was trimmed by 4 bases and J by 9 bases, leaving 20 bases between them. Germline V gene data show CDR1 as SGDLS and CDR2 as YYNGEE. The length of the CDR3 is 15 residues.

V is TRBV27 and J is TRBJ2-4; 10 nucleotides align to TRBD1. From germline, CDR1 is MNHEY and CDR2 SMNVEV (reference sequence). The CDR3 totals 15 residues. The junction had 9 bases not matched to a gene; V was cut back by 6 bases and J by 7 bases. The DNA for the CDR3 is TGTGCCAGCAGGCGACAGGGGGCCGTTGGGAACATTCAGTACTTC. Protein sequence: CASRRQGAVGNIQYF.

This clone occurred once. The V call is TRBV14, the J call TRBJ1-2; 7 nucleotides line up with TRBD1. CDR1 is SGHDN and CDR2 is FVKESK in the germline V gene. The CDR3 sequence is 14 residues long. V was clipped by 4 bases and J by 3 bases; unmatched bases: 5. The CDR3 coding sequence is TGTGCCAGCAGCCCGAGACAGGGATACTATGGCTACACCTTC. This sequence encodes CASSPRQGYYGYTF.

The chain joins TRBV4-2 to TRBJ2-2, with D maybe TRBD1 (5 bases). Germline assignment: CDR1 LGHNA and CDR2 YNFKEQ. This CDR3 has 14 residues. The V end was cut by 1 base, the J end by 7 bases, with 10 bases between. The CDR3 DNA is TGTGCCAGCAGCCAAGCAGGGTTGCTCGGGGAGCTGTTTTTT. This gives the protein CASSQAGLLGELFF.

A single count supports this clone. The J gene is TRBJ1-3, the V gene TRBV9; D is undetermined. From germline, CDR1 is SGDLS and CDR2 YYNGEE. Trimming cost V 5 bases and J 4 bases, with 16 bases left between them. This CDR3 has 15 amino acids. For the CDR3, the DNA is TGTGCCAGCAGGTCGACGGCAACGGGGGGAAACACCATATATTTT. As protein: CASRSTATGGNTIYF.

This chain links TRBV6-6 with TRBJ1-5; D call uncertain. Germline CDR1 MNHNY, CDR2 SVGAGI (reference sequence). Trimming pared 3 bases from V and 1 base from J, leaving 7 bases between. The CDR3 totals 14 residues. CDR3 in DNA: TGTGCCAGCAGTTATCCGGAGAGCAATCAGCCCCAGCATTTT. Its translation: CASSYPESNQPQHF.

The chain recombines TRBV5-1 with TRBJ2-2, with D possibly matching TRBD2 (6 bases). V lost 1 base and J 4 bases, leaving 17 bases between the germline ends. The V gene's germline CDR1 is SGHRS and CDR2 YFSETQ. This CDR3 contains 17 residues. In DNA form, the CDR3 reads TGCGCCAGCAGCTTGACTCCGGAGGGAAGAAGCACCGGGGAGCTGTTTTTT. Translated: CASSLTPEGRSTGELFF.

The J gene is TRBJ2-3, the V gene TRBV11-2; 11 nucleotides line up with TRBD2. Trimming took 5 bases from V and 2 from J; bases not matched to a gene: 3. The CDR3 runs 15 residues. Germline-derived CDR1 and CDR2 are SGHAT and FQNNGV. CDR3 amino acids: CASSISGGDTDTQYF. CDR3 coding DNA: TGTGCCAGCAGCATTAGCGGGGGGGACACAGATACGCAGTATTTT.

The chain is built from TRBV18 and TRBJ1-1; D is ambiguous. Germline V lookup: CDR1 KGHSH, CDR2 LQKENI. Trimming took off 2 bases at V and 3 bases at J, with 10 bases between the two ends. The CDR3 spans 14 residues. As DNA, the CDR3 is TGTGCCAGCTCACCATTTTTGGGCCACACTGAAGCTTTCTTT. This translates into CASSPFLGHTEAFF.

This clone has just a few counts. The CDR3 is CASRRTGAANSPLHF. In DNA form, the CDR3 reads TGTGCCAGCAGGAGGACAGGCGCCGCAAATTCACCCCTCCACTTT. The rearrangement joins TRBV2 to TRBJ1-6; TRBD1 matches 7 bases. Germline V gene data show CDR1 as SNHLY and CDR2 as FYNNEI. Trimming took 6 bases from V and 7 from J; bases not matched to a gene: 9. The CDR3 length is 15 residues.

The chain has TRBV9 and TRBJ2-3, with a possible D match to TRBD2 (7 bases). This CDR3 is 16 amino acids long. CDR1 is SGDLS, CDR2 YYNGEE, per germline. Trimming left V 1 base short and J 4 bases short, with 16 bases between. The CDR3 reads CASSVTEGGIADTQYF. CDR3 coding DNA: TGTGCCAGCAGCGTAACGGAGGGGGGGATCGCAGATACGCAGTATTTT. Supplemented by reference TRBV9 and TRBJ2-3, the full variable domain reads DSGVTQTPKHLITATGQRVTLRCSPRSGDLSVYWYQQSLDQGLQFLIQYYNGEERAKGNILERFSAQQFPDLHSELNLSSLELGDSALYFCASSVTEGGIADTQYFGPGTRLTVL.

This clone is medium-sized by share. This rearrangement joins TRBV14 to TRBJ2-1; 7 nucleotides align to TRBD1. The CDR3 runs 12 residues. Germline V gives CDR1 SGHDN, CDR2 FVKESK. V trimming: 3 bases; J trimming: 10 bases; junction bases outside the gene matches: 3. The CDR3 DNA reads as TGTGCCAGCAGCCAGGACAGGCGGGAGCAGTTCTTC. This codes for CASSQDRREQFF.

The gene calls are TRBV6-1 and TRBJ1-5; 11 bases are shared with TRBD1. CDR1 and CDR2 (germline): MNHNS, SASEGT. This CDR3 spans 21 amino acids. V was clipped by 0 bases and J by 7 bases; unmatched bases: 20. CDR3 nucleotide sequence: TGTGCCAGCAGTGAAGCGCTAACGGGGACAGGGGGAGGAAGAAAGGCACAGCCCCAGCATTTT. It is translated as CASSEALTGTGGGRKAQPQHF.

This clone was found once. J is TRBJ1-6 and V is TRBV9, with D possibly matching TRBD1 (6 bases). V lost 0 bases, J lost 7 bases, and 11 bases lay in between. The CDR3 consists of 15 residues. Germline V gives CDR1 SGDLS, CDR2 YYNGEE. CDR3 loop: CASSVGTAGNSPLHF. In DNA form, the CDR3 reads TGTGCCAGCAGCGTAGGGACAGCCGGAAATTCACCCCTCCACTTT.

J is TRBJ2-2 and V is TRBV5-1; TRBD2 matches 10 bases. J gave up 1 base and V 5 bases, and 8 bases lay outside the gene matches. CDR1 and CDR2 (germline): SGHRS, YFSETQ. CDR3 size: 17 residues. The CDR3 protein is CASRPRLAGGNTGELFF. CDR3 DNA: TGCGCCAGCAGACCCCGTTTAGCGGGGGGGAACACCGGGGAGCTGTTTTTT.

V and J are TRBV7-8 and TRBJ1-2; the match to TRBD1 covers 9 bases. There are 13 residues in the CDR3. Germline trimming cut 4 bases from V and 8 bases from J; bases unmatched to any gene: 5. Germline V gene data show CDR1 as SGHVS and CDR2 as FQNEAQ. For the CDR3, the DNA is TGTGCCAGCAGCTCTAGGACAGGGGAAGGCTACACCTTC. As protein: CASSSRTGEGYTF.

The chain carries TRBV7-6 and TRBJ2-5; 7 bases map to TRBD2. With V trimmed by 2 bases and J by 5 bases, 11 bases remained unmatched. The CDR3 totals 16 residues. Germline CDR1 and CDR2: SGHVS and FNYEAQ. The CDR3 here is CASSLLTSGATETQYF. CDR3 DNA: TGTGCCAGCAGCTTACTTACGAGCGGGGCGACGGAGACCCAGTACTTC.